This record covers a single T cell receptor (beta chain). Germline CDR1 reads KGHSH; CDR2 reads LQKENI. This CDR3 spans 14 amino acids. V was clipped by 3 bases and J by 4 bases; unmatched bases: 2. This specimen belongs to a study of blood T cell repertoires in COVID-19. Whole-study context: Researchers got acute and convalescent COVID-19 samples from the United States, Italy and Spain. T cells, B-cell-depleted T cells, or PBMCs provided the cDNA or gDNA that served as material.

Profiling relied on immunoSEQ multiplex PCR, and the TCRdb table lists in-frame clones only, not all of them. The repertoire includes about 170,000 clones, about 89% of them detected once, and approximately 3.5% sits in the top ten. The chain carries TRBV18 and TRBJ1-4, with TRBD1 matching over 7 bases. What was sequenced was peripheral blood. The clonotype comes from a man between 65 and 80 years old with acute or convalescent COVID-19. The CDR3 here is CASSPGQSNEKLFF. DNA of the CDR3: TGTGCCAGCTCACCGGGACAGAGTAATGAAAAACTGTTTTTT.